This paragraph covers one T cell receptor beta chain sequence. This entry is derived from a study of T-cell memory formation after mild COVID-19. From the 5' RACE reads, TCRdb called clonotypes with MiXCR, one entry per CDR3 protein. The sample consists of about 560,000 distinct CDR3 sequences, 15% to 20% of them appearing once. This CDR3 is 17 amino acids long. Germline V CDR1 and CDR2: LGHNA, YSLEER. V was trimmed by 0 bases and J by 0 bases, leaving 15 bases between them. The chain employs TRBV4-3 and TRBJ2-7, with D tentatively TRBD2 (6 bases). The sequenced sample was PBMCs or a T cell subset sorted from them (not recorded which). The receptor comes from an adult woman who had mild COVID-19 (a few samples of this study predate the infection). Cell type and time point are not known. CDR3 bases: TGCGCCAGCAGCCAAGATATAGGAGGGTCCAGCTCCTACGAGCAGTACTTC. As protein: CASSQDIGGSSSYEQYF.